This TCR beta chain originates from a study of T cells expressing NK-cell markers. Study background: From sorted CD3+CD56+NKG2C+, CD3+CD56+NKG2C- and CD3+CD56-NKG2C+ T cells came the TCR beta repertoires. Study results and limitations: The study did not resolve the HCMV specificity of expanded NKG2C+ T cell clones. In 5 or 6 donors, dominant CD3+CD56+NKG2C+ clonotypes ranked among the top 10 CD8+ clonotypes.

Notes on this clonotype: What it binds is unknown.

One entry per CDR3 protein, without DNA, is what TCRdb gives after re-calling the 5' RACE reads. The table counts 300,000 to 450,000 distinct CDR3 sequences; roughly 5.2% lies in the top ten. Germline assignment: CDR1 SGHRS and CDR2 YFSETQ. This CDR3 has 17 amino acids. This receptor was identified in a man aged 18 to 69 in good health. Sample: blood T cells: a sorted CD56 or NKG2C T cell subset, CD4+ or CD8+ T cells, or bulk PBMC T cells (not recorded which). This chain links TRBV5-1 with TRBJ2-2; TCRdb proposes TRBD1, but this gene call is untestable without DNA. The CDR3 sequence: CASSLGGQGAHTGELFF.